This is a list of T cell receptor beta chains from one sample in a study of T-cell reconstitution after alpha-beta-depleted transplantation in children. Via MiXCR, TCRdb re-called the PCR reads, giving one row per CDR3 protein. This table holds about 360,000 distinct CDR3 sequences, about 14% found once. Sequencing was performed on PBMCs, taken from the stem cell graft. These receptors were obtained from a human donor who donated a stem cell graft to a child with Fanconi anemia. CDR3s leave out the opening cysteine and the closing phenylalanine or tryptophan. Fields, in order: J gene, V gene, CDR3 protein.

J: TRBJ2-1
V: TRBV20-1
CDR3: SAIVRGGSNEQF

J: TRBJ2-1
V: TRBV18
CDR3: ASSPGTGSYNEQF

J: TRBJ2-6
V: TRBV7-2
CDR3: ASSLEQGRANVLT

J: TRBJ2-2
V: TRBV5-1
CDR3: ASSRDTSNTGELF

J: TRBJ2-5
V: TRBV6-2/TRBV6-3
CDR3: ASTIRTSTGPETQY

J: TRBJ1-2
V: TRBV4-1
CDR3: ASSQDGKESGYT

J: TRBJ2-5
V: TRBV3-1
CDR3: ASSPTSSGGQETQY

J: TRBJ2-5
V: TRBV5-1
CDR3: ASSLAQAQETQY

J: TRBJ1-1
V: TRBV20-1
CDR3: SARGTGQGAAF

J: TRBJ2-5
V: TRBV5-1
CDR3: ASSLLGTTGETQY

J: TRBJ2-3
V: TRBV5-6
CDR3: ASSTLQGNTDTQY

J: TRBJ1-1
V: TRBV20-1
CDR3: SAEAGIMAF

J: TRBJ2-1
V: TRBV4-2
CDR3: ASSRTGLDNEQF